These 32 T cell receptor beta chains were sequenced from one sample in a study of cytomegalovirus exposure and HLA in healthy donors. Vbeta (60) and Jbeta (13) primers were used in the PCR. Method: immunoSEQ multiplex PCR; TCRdb's copy keeps in-frame clones and lacks some. The table lists about 160,000 clones, roughly 85% of them singletons, with 8.5% in the top ten. The specimen was PBMCs. These receptors were collected from a male donor in good health and CMV-seropositive.

The sample holds one count of this clone. The chain links TRBV30 to TRBJ2-7; 12 nucleotides match TRBD2. V lost 2 bases and J lost 4; bases outside the gene matches: 3. This CDR3 comprises 14 residues. Germline lookup yields CDR1 GTSNPN and CDR2 SVGIG (reference sequence). For the CDR3, the DNA is TGTGCCTGGAGTAGACTAGCGGGAGTGTACGAGCAGTACTTC. Its protein is CAWSRLAGVYEQYF.

This clone appeared a single time. CDR3 sequence (DNA): TGTGCCAGCAGCTTAGACAGGAACTACGAGCAGTACTTC. It yields the protein CASSLDRNYEQYF. The chain recombines TRBV7-7 with TRBJ2-7, with a tentative D call TRBD1 (5 bases). Between the trimmed V and J ends, which lost 1 base and 3 bases, there was a span of 7 bases. The V gene's germline CDR1 is SSHAT and CDR2 FNYEAQ (reference sequence). The CDR3 has 13 amino acids. Complete variable domain (other parts from reference TRBV7-7 and TRBJ2-7): GAGVSQSPRYKVTKRGQDVTLRCDPISSHATLYWYQQALGQGPEFLTYFNYEAQPDKSGLPSDRFSAERPEGSISTLTIQRTEQRDSAMYRCASSLDRNYEQYFGPGTRLTVT.

As DNA, the CDR3 is TGTGCCAGCAGCGAGGGACAGGCCTACGAGCAGTACTTC. Protein sequence: CASSEGQAYEQYF. The chain carries TRBV5-4 and TRBJ2-5; TRBD1 agrees at 8 bases. The J call is doubtful: the DNA matches TRBJ2-7 better. From germline, CDR1 is SGHNT and CDR2 YYREEE (reference sequence). The CDR3 is 13 amino acids.

The V gene is TRBV19, the J gene TRBJ2-1; 8 nucleotides line up with TRBD2. The ends lost 4 bases at V and 0 bases at J; junction bases unmatched: 5. From germline, CDR1 is LNHDA and CDR2 SQIVND (reference sequence). This CDR3 comprises 16 residues. For the CDR3, the DNA is TGTGCCAGTAGTAAGCAGGGGACTAGCTCCTACAATGAGCAGTTCTTC. Protein product: CASSKQGTSSYNEQFF.

This clone was counted a single time. Here the CDR3 reads CASSYNTHANTGELFF. The DNA for the CDR3 is TGTGCCAGCAGTTATAACACCCACGCGAACACCGGGGAGCTGTTTTTT. This chain uses TRBV27 with TRBJ2-2; unclear D gene. The CDR3 covers 16 residues. V was shortened by 4 bases and J by 0 bases, with 12 bases between the two germline ends. Germline lookup yields CDR1 MNHEY and CDR2 SMNVEV (reference sequence).

The V gene is TRBV7-2, the J gene TRBJ2-7; TRBD1 matches 8 bases. The CDR3 has 15 residues. Trimming took 0 bases from V and 7 from J; bases not matched to a gene: 8. The germline CDR1 and CDR2 sequences are SGHTA and FQGNSA. CDR3 coding DNA: TGTGCCAGCAGCTTAGCCGGGACAGGTCTATGGGAGCAGTACTTC. Translated, it gives CASSLAGTGLWEQYF.

CDR3 amino acids: CASSLYGRAPYEQYF. The CDR3 nucleotides read TGTGCCAGCAGTTTATACGGGAGGGCCCCCTACGAGCAGTACTTC. The rearrangement uses TRBV27 and TRBJ2-7; TRBD2 matches at 8 bases. Unmatched junction bases numbered 4, after V lost 1 base and J lost 2 bases. Germline V gene lookup returns CDR1 MNHEY and CDR2 SMNVEV (reference sequence). This CDR3 is 15 amino acids long.

V is TRBV6-5 and J is TRBJ1-3; 7 positions agree with TRBD1. Germline CDR1 MNHEY, CDR2 SVGAGI. V was clipped by 0 bases and J by 1 base; unmatched bases: 0. There are 15 residues in the CDR3. In DNA form, the CDR3 reads TGTGCCAGCAGTTACTCGACAGGGTCTGGAAACACCATATATTTT. This sequence encodes CASSYSTGSGNTIYF.

This sequence joins TRBV5-1 and TRBJ2-5; 8 nucleotides line up with TRBD2. Germline V gives CDR1 SGHRS, CDR2 YFSETQ. The V and J ends lost 4 bases and 2 bases, in that order; junction bases with no gene match: 7. CDR3 length: 15 amino acids. The CDR3 loop reads CASSAGGIYQETQYF. CDR3 DNA: TGCGCCAGCAGCGCGGGGGGAATTTATCAAGAGACCCAGTACTTC.

The chain employs TRBV11-2 and TRBJ2-7; D not certain. Germline V CDR1 and CDR2: SGHAT, FQNNGV. The CDR3 contains 12 residues. V was trimmed by 6 bases and J by 3 bases, leaving 9 bases between them. The chain's CDR3 is CASSLPYYEQYF. CDR3 sequence (DNA): TGTGCCAGCAGTCTCCCCTACTACGAGCAGTACTTC.

This clone has only a few counts. CDR3 DNA sequence: TGTGCCAGCAGCGTAGTACAGGGAGGGGCCAACGTCCTGACTTTC. Protein sequence: CASSVVQGGANVLTF. The rearrangement links TRBV9 to TRBJ2-6; weak D call: TRBD1 (6 bases). The CDR3 length is 15 residues. Germline V gives CDR1 SGDLS, CDR2 YYNGEE. V was clipped by 0 bases and J by 4 bases, with 8 bases between them.

J is TRBJ2-1 and V is TRBV7-2, with 10 bases that match TRBD2. The J segment lost 9 bases and the V segment lost 2 bases, leaving 13 bases of the junction unmatched. CDR1 and CDR2 from the germline V gene are SGHTA and FQGNSA. The CDR3 consists of 17 residues. The CDR3 sequence is CASSLFGLAGEQVEQFF. The CDR3 nucleotides are TGTGCCAGCAGCTTATTCGGGCTAGCGGGAGAGCAGGTTGAGCAGTTCTTC.

The gene calls are TRBV13 and TRBJ2-3; D is unresolved. CDR3 size: 14 residues. Germline V gene sequence: CDR1 PRHDT, CDR2 FYEKMQ (reference sequence). V shed 5 bases and J shed 2 bases, with 11 bases lying between them. The CDR3 bases are TGTGCCAGCAGCCGAGTAATCGCCACAGATACGCAGTATTTT. Translation: CASSRVIATDTQYF.

The rearrangement links TRBV5-1 to TRBJ2-3; D gene unclear. Germline V gene data show CDR1 as SGHRS and CDR2 as YFSETQ. CDR3 length equals 14 residues. Trimming left V 4 bases short and J 8 bases short, with 17 bases between. The CDR3 nucleotides are TGCGCCAGCAGCCTGACCCAAAATAAGCGTACGCAGTATTTT. This translates into CASSLTQNKRTQYF. Complete variable domain (other parts from reference TRBV5-1 and TRBJ2-3): KAGVTQTPRYLIKTRGQQVTLSCSPISGHRSVSWYQQTPGQGLQFLFEYFSETQRNKGNFPGRFSGRQFSNSRSEMNVSTLELGDSALYLCASSLTQNKRTQYFGPGTRLTVL.

This clone was recorded only once. This chain uses TRBV9 with TRBJ2-4, with a tentative D call TRBD2 (7 bases). Germline loops: CDR1 SGDLS, CDR2 YYNGEE. V lost 7 bases to trimming and J lost 3 bases, with 17 bases between them. CDR3 size: 15 residues. The CDR3, as DNA: TGTGCCAGCTCCGCTTCGGGGGGCTACAAAAACATTCAGTACTTC. The encoded protein is CASSASGGYKNIQYF.

This rearrangement joins TRBV28 to TRBJ1-3; 7 nucleotides agree with TRBD1. V gave up 6 bases and J gave up 0 bases; unmatched junction bases: 8. This CDR3 is built from 16 residues. From germline, CDR1 is MDHEN and CDR2 SYDVKM. CDR3 nucleotides: TGTGCCAGCAGACGGGACAGCCTACACTCTGGAAACACCATATATTTT. Translated, it gives CASRRDSLHSGNTIYF.

The J gene is TRBJ1-5, the V gene TRBV7-2, with 9 bases that match TRBD1. Germline assignment: CDR1 SGHTA and CDR2 FQGNSA. V lost 5 bases and J lost 5; bases outside the gene matches: 4. The CDR3 has 14 amino acids. CDR3 sequence: CASSPGQGYQPQHF. The CDR3 nucleotides are TGTGCCAGCAGCCCCGGACAGGGGTATCAGCCCCAGCATTTT. Full variable domain (rest looked up from reference TRBV7-2 and TRBJ1-5): GAGVSQSPSNKVTEKGKDVELRCDPISGHTALYWYRQSLGQGLEFLIYFQGNSAPDKSGLPSDRFSAERTGGSVSTLTIQRTQQEDSAVYLCASSPGQGYQPQHFGDGTRLSIL.

The J gene is TRBJ1-6, the V gene TRBV30; TRBD1 agrees at 7 bases. The CDR3 consists of 14 residues. Germline V gene lookup returns CDR1 GTSNPN and CDR2 SVGIG (reference sequence). Trimming cost V 1 base and J 7 bases; bases outside gene matches: 4. CDR3 DNA sequence: TGTGCCTGGAGTGCCCTGACAGGGAATTCACCCCTCCACTTT. Translated: CAWSALTGNSPLHF.

The rearrangement uses TRBV9 and TRBJ1-2; no clear D gene. Looked up from germline, CDR1 is SGDLS and CDR2 is YYNGEE. V gave up 4 bases and J gave up 2 bases, with 12 bases separating them. This CDR3 comprises 14 residues. The CDR3 spells CASSPQTGNYGYTF. In nucleotides, the CDR3 is TGTGCCAGCAGCCCCCAGACCGGGAACTATGGCTACACCTTC.

The chain carries TRBV7-2 and TRBJ1-3; 8 bases are shared with TRBD1. CDR3 length: 15 amino acids. The V gene's germline CDR1 is SGHTA and CDR2 FQGNSA. With V trimmed by 5 bases and J by 2 bases, 5 bases remained unmatched. CDR3 residues: CASSPTGDAGNTIYF. In DNA, the CDR3 is TGTGCCAGCAGCCCGACAGGGGACGCTGGAAACACCATATATTTT.

The table lists this clone with a few counts. This chain joins TRBV4-3 and TRBJ2-1, with 7 bases that match TRBD2. The J segment lost 4 bases and the V segment lost 1 base, leaving 4 bases of the junction unmatched. Germline loops: CDR1 LGHNA, CDR2 YSLEER. This CDR3 has 15 residues. This CDR3 reads CASSQVAGAYNEQFF. The CDR3 DNA follows: TGCGCCAGCAGCCAAGTTGCGGGAGCATACAATGAGCAGTTCTTC.

The rearrangement uses TRBV18 and TRBJ1-5; 9 bases map to TRBD1. The germline V gene encodes CDR1 KGHSH and CDR2 LQKENI. J was trimmed by 6 bases and V by 5 bases; bases with no gene match: 14. The CDR3 spans 17 residues. The CDR3 DNA reads TGTGCCAGCTCATCGGGTACAGGGGGCCAGGGGGTTCAGCCCCAGCATTTT. This codes for CASSSGTGGQGVQPQHF.

The chain recombines TRBV13 with TRBJ1-2; D is unclear. CDR3 length equals 15 residues. Trimming cost V 5 bases and J 2 bases, with 15 bases left between them. Germline lookup yields CDR1 PRHDT and CDR2 FYEKMQ (reference sequence). CDR3 region: CASSTTGRGNYGYTF. The CDR3 nucleotides read TGTGCCAGCAGCACCACCGGACGGGGAAACTATGGCTACACCTTC.

The rearrangement joins TRBV18 to TRBJ2-5; perhaps TRBD2 as D (6 bases). Per the germline V gene, CDR1 is KGHSH and CDR2 is LQKENI. V lost 2 bases and J lost 5, with 9 bases in between. The CDR3 extends over 13 amino acids. The CDR3 region is CASSPYRGETQYF. CDR3 nucleotide sequence: TGTGCCAGCTCACCATATCGGGGGGAGACCCAGTACTTC.

The gene calls are TRBV2 and TRBJ1-4; 7 bases align to TRBD1. V was clipped by 4 bases and J by 3 bases; unmatched bases: 5. Germline V lookup: CDR1 SNHLY, CDR2 FYNNEI. The CDR3 totals 15 residues. The CDR3 bases are TGTGCCAGCAGTGCTGGACAGGTTCCTAATGAAAAACTGTTTTTT. Protein sequence: CASSAGQVPNEKLFF. Full variable domain (missing parts from reference TRBV2 and TRBJ1-4): EPEVTQTPSHQVTQMGQEVILRCVPISNHLYFYWYRQILGQKVEFLVSFYNNEISEKSEIFDDQFSVERPDGSNFTLKIRSTKLEDSAMYFCASSAGQVPNEKLFFGSGTQLSVL.

This clone was observed a few times. The V gene is TRBV5-1, the J gene TRBJ1-4; 7 bases map to TRBD1. Trimming cost V 3 bases and J 4 bases; bases outside gene matches: 3. From germline, CDR1 is SGHRS and CDR2 YFSETQ. CDR3 size: 14 residues. CDR3 residues: CASSWGQSNEKLFF. CDR3 DNA sequence: TGCGCCAGCAGCTGGGGACAGAGTAATGAAAAACTGTTTTTT.

The gene calls are TRBV19 and TRBJ1-5, with D unresolved. The CDR3 is made up of 14 amino acids. V lost 5 bases and J lost 6, with 14 bases in between. Germline values: CDR1 LNHDA, CDR2 SQIVND (reference sequence). Here the CDR3 reads CASSPGEAFQPQHF. The CDR3 DNA follows: TGTGCCAGTAGTCCGGGAGAGGCGTTTCAGCCCCAGCATTTT.

This chain joins TRBV28 and TRBJ1-2, with a weak D call TRBD1 (6 bases). Germline CDR1 and CDR2: MDHEN and SYDVKM. This CDR3 comprises 16 residues. V lost 2 bases and J lost 4, with 17 bases in between. DNA for the CDR3: TGTGCCAGCAGTTTACCAGGGGCTAGGGGGGGCTATGGCTACACCTTC. It is translated as CASSLPGARGGYGYTF.

This clone came up once. The junction departs from germline at one end; a sequencing error may be responsible. This sequence joins TRBV5-4 and TRBJ2-2, with D tentatively TRBD1 (5 bases). There are 16 residues in the CDR3. Germline CDR1 is SGHNT and CDR2 is YYREEE (reference sequence). The CDR3 loop is CASSLDLTVTTRELFF. The CDR3 nucleotides read TGTGCCAGCAGCTTGGATCTGACAGTGACCACCAGGGAGCTGTTTTTT.

V is TRBV18 and J is TRBJ2-1; weak D call: TRBD1 (5 bases). Per germline, CDR1 KGHSH and CDR2 LQKENI. V was trimmed by 3 bases and J by 6 bases, leaving 6 bases between them. The CDR3 spans 12 residues. The CDR3 spells CASSPDSNEQFF. CDR3 DNA: TGTGCCAGCTCACCCGACAGCAATGAGCAGTTCTTC.

V and J are TRBV18 and TRBJ1-2, with 7 nucleotides matching TRBD1. The CDR3 contains 15 residues. V shed 4 bases and J 7 bases; nucleotides not matched to a gene: 12. CDR1 and CDR2 (germline): KGHSH, LQKENI. DNA of the CDR3: TGTGCCAGCTCACTCCCGGTTTTAGGGGGCGGTGGCTACACCTTC. This gives the protein CASSLPVLGGGGYTF. The whole variable domain, remainder taken from reference TRBV18 and TRBJ1-2, is NAGVMQNPRHLVRRRGQEARLRCSPMKGHSHVYWYRQLPEEGLKFMVYLQKENIIDESGMPKERFSAEFPKEGPSILRIQQVVRGDSAAYFCASSLPVLGGGGYTFGSGTRLTVV.

The V call is TRBV5-8, the J call TRBJ2-5; the match to TRBD2 covers 12 bases. V gave up 4 bases and J gave up 5 bases; unmatched junction bases: 9. Germline CDR1 is SGHTS and CDR2 is YDEGEE. The CDR3 covers 16 residues. CDR3 in DNA: TGTGCCAGCAGCGGGCGCCGACTAGCGGGAGACGAGACCCAGTACTTC. Encoded protein: CASSGRRLAGDETQYF.